This T cell receptor beta chain appears in the sequencing data of a study of beta chain features in type 1 diabetes. Study-level points and caveats: There was a moderate but significant shortening of TCRB CDR3s in all four CD4+ subsets of Type 1 diabetes patients.

This CDR3 has 17 amino acids. Germline CDR1 and CDR2: SGHDN and FVKESK. Trimming cost V 4 bases and J 2 bases, with 17 bases left between them. This clone was counted between two and nine times. Its target is unknown. The authors reverse transcribed all of the isolated RNA, so sequencing captured expressed TCRB transcripts. Only in-frame clones appear in the TCRdb table, and some are missing; sequencing was by immunoSEQ multiplex PCR. The sample consists of 640,000 or so clones, about an eighth of them appearing once. Via the markers CD45RO/CCR7/CD25/CD127/CD95/CD27, stem cell-like memory, regulatory, central memory and naive CD4+ cells were sorted.

The receptor was isolated from a man younger than 35 with type 1 diabetes. V and J are TRBV14 and TRBJ2-2; no firm D call. Sequenced sample: naive CD4+ T cells from blood. CDR3 in DNA: TGTGCCAGCAGCCGCCTCCGACTCTACCACAACACCGGGGAGCTGTTTTTT. It encodes CASSRLRLYHNTGELFF.